Ten or more counts support the clone carrying this T cell receptor beta chain. The antigen is undetermined. The definition of stable Graves' hyperthyroidism was no ophthalmopathy progression within 18 months. Uncontrolled infections, other autoimmune diseases, pregnancy or lactation led to exclusion of patients. The PBMCs studied were ones that came from about 10 ml fresh peripheral blood. The CDR3 consists of 16 residues. V was clipped by 1 base and J by 0 bases, with 12 bases between them. Germline CDR1 and CDR2: SGHTA and FQGNSA. The data derive from a study of T cells in Graves' hyperthyroidism and ophthalmopathy. Study-level findings and limits: From stable hyperthyroidism, ophthalmopathy was set apart by a 13 V-J model.

Template material for amplifying TCR beta CDR3 regions consisted of RNA transcripts. TCR CDR3 underwent first-round RT-PCR with the HTBI primer set. Each CDR3 protein gets one entry after TCRdb re-called the multiplex PCR reads with MiXCR. The sample holds more than 300,000 distinct CDR3 sequences, approximately 15% seen once. The sample consisted of blood. J is TRBJ1-1 and V is TRBV7-2, with a tentative D call TRBD1 (5 bases). This receptor was obtained from a woman in her 30s with Graves' hyperthyroidism. DNA for the CDR3: TGTGCCAGCAGCTTAGATAGGGGCCCATTGAACACTGAAGCTTTCTTT. It is translated as CASSLDRGPLNTEAFF. The variable domain in full, with the rest retrieved from reference TRBV7-2 and TRBJ1-1, is GAGVSQSPSNKVTEKGKDVELRCDPISGHTALYWYRQSLGQGLEFLIYFQGNSAPDKSGLPSDRFSAERTGGSVSTLTIQRTQQEDSAVYLCASSLDRGPLNTEAFFGQGTRLTVV.